This record covers a single T cell receptor beta chain. This clonotype has only a few counts. This clone's antigen is unknown. It has no much larger one-base neighbor in the sample; base qualities were not kept. This record belongs to a study of blood T cells in healthy people across ages (dated by TCRdb to the mid-2010s). At the level of the whole study: In model experiments, template switching captured roughly one uniquely barcoded TCR beta cDNA molecule for every two T cells. The donors were split into four age groups: young (average 16 years), middle-aged (about 40), aged (roughly 65) and long-lived (over 75). Two additional independent replicas of 1 million unique cDNA reads from the same blood draw were analyzed for two donors (one aged 18 to 30 and one aged 80 or older). To avoid experimental bias, donors of different ages were distributed randomly across sequencing lanes. Age-related changes in TCR beta repertoire diversity were measured in the study by deep sequencing normalized with unique cDNA molecular identifiers. Broader findings and caveats from the paper: Since profiling was done on bulk unsorted PBMCs, naive and antigen-experienced compartments could not be conclusively compared. Donor CMV infection status was unknown, potentially confounding age-related changes in expanded clonotypes. The long-lived group showed more naive CD4+ T cells, fewer expanded clones and increased TCR diversity than the aged group, suggesting age selection. Estimates of total diversity based on one million sequenced T cells were regarded as lower bounds and as underestimates. Observed TCR beta diversity per million T cells fell roughly linearly with age, and a significant reduction was already apparent by age about 36. A strong correlation was found between observed TCR beta diversity and the percentage of naive T cells measured by flow cytometry.

Donors were 30 to 45 systemically healthy Caucasian individuals from Russia aged roughly 6 to 100 years. Each donor gave 8 to 10 milliliters of peripheral blood, collected into EDTA-treated Vacutainer tubes. Ficoll-Paque density-gradient centrifugation was used to isolate PBMCs, with at least 6 million per sample. Trizol reagent was used to extract total RNA from the PBMCs, yielding at least 5 micrograms per sample. The percentages of naive CD45RAhigh/CD27high T cells were determined by flow cytometry on a PBMC aliquot from every donor. The CDR3, from cysteine to phenylalanine, totals 17 residues. Of all the DNA, just the CDR3 is kept, 51 bases in frame from base 1. V is shortened by 0 bases, J by 0 bases, and the region joining them spans 14 bases. CDR1 is given as SGHRS and CDR2 as YFSETQ, both from the germline V gene. The library was obtained by 5' RACE. The listed sequencing device is Illumina HiSeq 2500. A second 7 to 11 cycle PCR used a sample-barcoded 5' primer and a J-beta primer mix. Each TCR beta cDNA molecule received a unique molecular identifier from a template-switch 5' adaptor carrying 12 random nucleotides. Each sample yielded at least 3 million CDR3-containing paired-end reads. First-strand cDNA synthesis was performed from all RNA using the Mint cDNA synthesis kit, with priming by a TRBC-specific oligonucleotide. All cDNA was treated with uracil-DNA glycosylase and then went through a first 18-cycle PCR with the universal primers M1SS and BC2_uni_R. Regarding the original processing steps: Each sample was normalized by randomly selecting 1 million high-quality reads, each carrying a distinct molecular identifier. Instead of being binned into consensus sequences, reads with shared molecular identifiers were discarded. MiTCR, with a Q25 quality threshold and the strictest error-elimination algorithm, was used for CDR3 identification, clonotype clustering and error correction. A nonparametric unseen species model using Euler transformation provided a lower-bound estimate of total TCR beta diversity. TCRdb reworked the public reads: Q25 trimming with fastp, MiXCR clone assembly, productive beta chains retained. Rows merge per CDR3 protein into single entries with the most common DNA and genes. The V and J calls were not made by the authors but by TCRdb's processing. In all, the sample holds roughly 1,800,000 distinct CDR3 sequences, and 40% to 55% of those were seen once. Together, the top ten hold 2.1% of the sample.

The rearrangement joined TRBV5-1 to TRBJ2-3; no D segment can be confidently identified. The TCR was taken from a woman in her forties in good health. The sample consisted of blood. Read as DNA, the sequence is TGCGCCAGCAGCTTGGCCAGTCCCGGCGGAAGCACAGATACGCAGTATTTT. This is translated as CASSLASPGGSTDTQYF.